This record concerns one TCR beta chain sequence. Its antigen remains undetermined. No base qualities exist here, and no much larger clone lies one base off it. Each collaborating institution followed its own protocols to collect whole blood in K2EDTA tubes. For TCRbeta analysis, collaborator samples were shipped as frozen whole blood, as isolated PBMCs, or as DNA extracted from either sample type. These data are taken from a study of blood T cell repertoires in COVID-19 (dated by TCRdb to 2020 to 2021). For the study in its entirety: Samples from collaborators originated in the United States, Italy and Spain and spanned both the acute and convalescent phases of COVID-19. The material from the prospective study consisted of cDNA or gDNA derived from T cells, B-cell-depleted T cells, or PBMCs. Subjects who had been exposed to COVID-19, were actively infected with it, or had recovered from it provided the deeply sampled blood TCRbeta repertoires that made up the dataset. The repertoires were released in a freely available public database intended as a resource for research on the immune response to SARS-CoV-2. Samples came from the ongoing ImmuneRACE study (first 160 participants) plus 1,254 subjects from 6 global collaborators. Sample metadata almost always included a de-identified subject ID, COVID-19 status, age in years and sex. Where HLA class I and class II types were available, the types were taken from metadata supplied by the sample provider, not from assay-based typing. Findings and caveats that apply to the study as a whole: The amount of clinical and demographic metadata varied by source and participant and was provided uncurated.

V drops 0 bases and J drops 6 bases, leaving 10 bases in between. The CDR3 contains 14 residues, cysteine and phenylalanine counted. Only CDR3 DNA is held: 42 bases, read in frame from base 1. In the germline V gene, CDR1 corresponds to SGHRS and CDR2 to YFSETQ. TCRbeta CDR3 regions were amplified from genomic DNA by means of the immunoSEQ Assay, a bias-controlled multiplex PCR. Per the authors' processing: Within the assay, amplification of reference gene primers was used to estimate how many nucleated cells each sample contained. Sequence reads were collapsed and filtered to measure the absolute abundance of every unique TCRbeta CDR3 rearrangement. For each sample, productive Simpson clonality was calculated as the square root of Simpson's diversity index over productive rearrangements. The table comes from immuneACCESS by way of TCRdb, which keeps in-frame sequences with V and J called. Part of the clones is missing from these tables; in studies checked, under half for an unresolved V gene and the rest for unknown reasons. D and trimming were read from the DNA, whereas the V and J calls and clone size are those reported in that table. The table for this sample lists some 490,000 clones; around 85% of them were counted only once. The biggest ten clones account for under 4% of the sample.

This clonotype was sampled from a human donor in a cohort sampled during active COVID-19. The rearrangement combines TRBV5-1 with TRBJ2-1; TRBD1 is a possible D gene, resting on 5 matching bases. Sequencing was done on a sample of peripheral blood. The CDR3 loop reads CASSLVQGANEQFF. The DNA reads TGCGCCAGCAGCTTGGTTCAGGGTGCCAATGAGCAGTTCTTC.